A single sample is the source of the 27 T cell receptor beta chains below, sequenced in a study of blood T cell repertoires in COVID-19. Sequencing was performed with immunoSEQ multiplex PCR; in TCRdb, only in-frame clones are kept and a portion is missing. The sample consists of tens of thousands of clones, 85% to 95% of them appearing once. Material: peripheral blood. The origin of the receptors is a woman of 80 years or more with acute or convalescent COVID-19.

The CDR3 loop is CASSDTGLAGASRSYNEQFF. The CDR3 coding sequence is TGTGCCAGCAGCGATACTGGACTAGCGGGAGCGTCCCGGTCCTACAATGAGCAGTTCTTC. The chain couples TRBV9 to TRBJ2-1, with 13 bases that match TRBD2. The trim removed 3 bases at V and 1 base at J, leaving 13 bases unmatched. The V gene's germline CDR1 is SGDLS and CDR2 YYNGEE. The CDR3 totals 20 residues.

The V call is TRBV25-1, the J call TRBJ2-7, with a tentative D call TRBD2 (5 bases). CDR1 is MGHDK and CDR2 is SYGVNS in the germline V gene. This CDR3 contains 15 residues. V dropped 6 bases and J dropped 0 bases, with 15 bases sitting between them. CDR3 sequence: CASSRGSGSSYEQYF. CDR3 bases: TGTGCCAGCAGCCGGGGAAGTGGGAGCTCCTACGAGCAGTACTTC.

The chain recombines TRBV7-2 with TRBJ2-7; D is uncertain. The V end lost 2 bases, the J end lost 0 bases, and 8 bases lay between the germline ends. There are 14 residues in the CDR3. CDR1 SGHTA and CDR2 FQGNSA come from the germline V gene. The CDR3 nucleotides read TGTGCCAGCAGCTTACGGCAGGACTCCTACGAGCAGTACTTC. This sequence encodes CASSLRQDSYEQYF.

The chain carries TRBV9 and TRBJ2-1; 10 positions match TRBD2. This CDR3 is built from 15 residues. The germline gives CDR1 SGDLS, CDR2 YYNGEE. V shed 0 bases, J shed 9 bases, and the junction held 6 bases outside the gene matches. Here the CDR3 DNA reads TGTGCCAGCAGCGTAGACCTAGCGGGAGTTATTGAGCAGTTCTTC. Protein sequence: CASSVDLAGVIEQFF.

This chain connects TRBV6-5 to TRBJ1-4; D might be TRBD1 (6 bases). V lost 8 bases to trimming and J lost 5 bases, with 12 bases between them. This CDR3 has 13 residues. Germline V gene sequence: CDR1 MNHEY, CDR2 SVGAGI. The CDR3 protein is CASRDIENEKLFF. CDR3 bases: TGTGCCAGCCGGGACATCGAGAATGAAAAACTGTTTTTT.

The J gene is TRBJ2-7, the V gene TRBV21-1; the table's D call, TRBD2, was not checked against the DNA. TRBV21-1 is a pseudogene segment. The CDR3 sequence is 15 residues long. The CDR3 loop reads CASSTRLARTYEQYF. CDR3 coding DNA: TGTGCCAGCAGCACCCGACTAGCGCGGACCTACGAGCAGTACTTC.

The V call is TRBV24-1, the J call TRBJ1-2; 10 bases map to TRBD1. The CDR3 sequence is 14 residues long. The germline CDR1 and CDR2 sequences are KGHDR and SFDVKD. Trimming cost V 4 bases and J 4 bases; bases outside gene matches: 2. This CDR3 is CATSDWDRGYGYTF. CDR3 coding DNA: TGTGCCACCAGTGACTGGGACAGGGGCTATGGCTACACCTTC.

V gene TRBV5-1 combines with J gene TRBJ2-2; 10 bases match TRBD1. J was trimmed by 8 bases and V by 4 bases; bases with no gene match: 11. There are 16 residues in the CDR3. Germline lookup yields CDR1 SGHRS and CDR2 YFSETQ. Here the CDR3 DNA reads TGCGCCAGCAGCGCCCCGGGACAGGGGACCGGTGGGGAGCTGTTTTTT. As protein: CASSAPGQGTGGELFF.

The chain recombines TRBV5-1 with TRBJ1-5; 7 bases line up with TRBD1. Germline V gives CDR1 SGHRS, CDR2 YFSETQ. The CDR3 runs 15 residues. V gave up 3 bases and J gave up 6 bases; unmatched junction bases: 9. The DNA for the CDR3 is TGCGCCAGCAGCTCAGGCCCGGACAGGCCTCAGCCCCAGCATTTT. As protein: CASSSGPDRPQPQHF.

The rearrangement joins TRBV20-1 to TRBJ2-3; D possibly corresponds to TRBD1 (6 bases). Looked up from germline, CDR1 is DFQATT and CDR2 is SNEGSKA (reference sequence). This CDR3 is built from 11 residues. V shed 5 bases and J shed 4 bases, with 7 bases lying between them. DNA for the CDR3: TGCAGTGCTTGGACAGCAGATACGCAGTATTTT. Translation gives CSAWTADTQYF.

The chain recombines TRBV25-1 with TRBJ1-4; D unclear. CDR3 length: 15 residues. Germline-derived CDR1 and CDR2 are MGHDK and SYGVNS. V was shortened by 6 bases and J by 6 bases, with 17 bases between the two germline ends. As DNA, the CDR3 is TGTGCCAGCAGCTTACCGACGGCGGCCTATGAAAAACTGTTTTTT. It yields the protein CASSLPTAAYEKLFF.

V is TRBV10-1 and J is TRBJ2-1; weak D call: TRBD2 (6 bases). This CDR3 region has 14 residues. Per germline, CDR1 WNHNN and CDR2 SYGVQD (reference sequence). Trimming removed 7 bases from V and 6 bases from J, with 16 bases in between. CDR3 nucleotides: TGCGCCAGCACTAATTGCCGGGACTTCAATGAGCAGTTCTTC. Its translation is CASTNCRDFNEQFF.

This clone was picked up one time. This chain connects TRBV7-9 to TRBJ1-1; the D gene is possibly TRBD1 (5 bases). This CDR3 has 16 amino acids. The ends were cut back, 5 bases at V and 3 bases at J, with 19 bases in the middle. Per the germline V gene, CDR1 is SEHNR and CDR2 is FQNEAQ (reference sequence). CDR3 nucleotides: TGTGCCAGCAGCAGGTGGTCCTGGGGGGTGGACACTGAAGCTTTCTTT. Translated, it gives CASSRWSWGVDTEAFF. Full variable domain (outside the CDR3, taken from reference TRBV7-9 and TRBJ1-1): DTGVSQNPRHKITKRGQNVTFRCDPISEHNRLYWYRQTLGQGPEFLTYFQNEAQLEKSRLLSDRFSAERPKGSFSTLEIQRTEQGDSAMYLCASSRWSWGVDTEAFFGQGTRLTVV.

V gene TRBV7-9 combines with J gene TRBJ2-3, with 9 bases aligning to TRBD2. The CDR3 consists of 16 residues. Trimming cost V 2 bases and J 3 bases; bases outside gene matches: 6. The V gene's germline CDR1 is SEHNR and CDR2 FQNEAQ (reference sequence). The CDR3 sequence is CASSLKASGVTDTQYF. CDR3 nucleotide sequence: TGTGCCAGCAGCTTAAAAGCTAGCGGGGTAACAGATACGCAGTATTTT.

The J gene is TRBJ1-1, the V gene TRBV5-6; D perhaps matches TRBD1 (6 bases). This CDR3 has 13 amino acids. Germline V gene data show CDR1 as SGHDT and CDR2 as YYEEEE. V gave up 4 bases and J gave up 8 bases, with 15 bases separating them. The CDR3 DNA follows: TGTGCCAGCAGCCCGGGACACACACTCGAAGCTTTCTTT. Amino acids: CASSPGHTLEAFF.

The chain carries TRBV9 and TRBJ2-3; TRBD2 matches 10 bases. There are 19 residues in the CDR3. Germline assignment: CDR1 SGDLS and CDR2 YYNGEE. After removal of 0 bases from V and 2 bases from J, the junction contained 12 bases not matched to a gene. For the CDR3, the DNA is TGTGCCAGCAGCGTAGGGAGCGGGAGGGCCTATAAAAACACAGATACGCAGTATTTT. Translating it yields CASSVGSGRAYKNTDTQYF.

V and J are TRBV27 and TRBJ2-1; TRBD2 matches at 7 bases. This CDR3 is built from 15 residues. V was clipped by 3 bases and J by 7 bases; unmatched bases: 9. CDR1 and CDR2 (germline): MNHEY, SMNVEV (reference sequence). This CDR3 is CASSFQAAGSNEQFF. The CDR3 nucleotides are TGTGCCAGCAGTTTTCAGGCAGCGGGAAGTAATGAGCAGTTCTTC.

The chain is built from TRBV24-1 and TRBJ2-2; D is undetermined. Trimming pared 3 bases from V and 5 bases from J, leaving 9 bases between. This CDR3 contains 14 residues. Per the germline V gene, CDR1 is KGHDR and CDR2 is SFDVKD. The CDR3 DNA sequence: TGTGCCACCAGTGATCCTGGTCGGACCGGGGAGCTGTTTTTT. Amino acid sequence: CATSDPGRTGELFF.

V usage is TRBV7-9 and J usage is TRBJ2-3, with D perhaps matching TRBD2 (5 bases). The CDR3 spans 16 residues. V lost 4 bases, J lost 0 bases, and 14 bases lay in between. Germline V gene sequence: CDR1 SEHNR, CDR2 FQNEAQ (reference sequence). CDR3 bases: TGTGCCAGCAGCTCCCCCCGGGGAAGGAGCACAGATACGCAGTATTTT. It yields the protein CASSSPRGRSTDTQYF.

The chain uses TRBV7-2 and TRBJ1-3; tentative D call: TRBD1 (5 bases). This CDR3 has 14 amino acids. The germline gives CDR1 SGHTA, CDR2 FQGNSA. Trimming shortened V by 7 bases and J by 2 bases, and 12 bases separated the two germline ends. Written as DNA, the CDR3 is TGTGCCAGCATGGCCCCGGGGGCTGGAAACACCATATATTTT. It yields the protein CASMAPGAGNTIYF.

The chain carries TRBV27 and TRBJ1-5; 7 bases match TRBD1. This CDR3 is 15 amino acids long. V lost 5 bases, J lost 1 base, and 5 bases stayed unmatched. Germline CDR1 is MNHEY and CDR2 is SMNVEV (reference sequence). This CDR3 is CASSPWDRSNQPQHF. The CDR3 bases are TGTGCCAGCAGTCCCTGGGACAGAAGCAATCAGCCCCAGCATTTT.

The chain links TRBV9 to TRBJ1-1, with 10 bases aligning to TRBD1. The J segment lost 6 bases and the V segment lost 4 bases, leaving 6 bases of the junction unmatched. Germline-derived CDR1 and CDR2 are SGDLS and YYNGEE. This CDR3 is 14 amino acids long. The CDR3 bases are TGTGCCAGCAGCATAGGGACAGGGGTTGCTGAAGCTTTCTTT. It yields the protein CASSIGTGVAEAFF.

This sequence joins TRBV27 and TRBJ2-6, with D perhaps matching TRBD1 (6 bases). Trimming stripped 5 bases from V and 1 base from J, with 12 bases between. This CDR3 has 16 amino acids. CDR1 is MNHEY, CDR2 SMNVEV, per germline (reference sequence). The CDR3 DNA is TGTGCCAGCAGTATAAAAACAGGGTCTGGGGCCAACGTCCTGACTTTC. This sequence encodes CASSIKTGSGANVLTF. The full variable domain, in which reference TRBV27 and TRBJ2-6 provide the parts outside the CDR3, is EAQVTQNPRYLITVTGKKLTVTCSQNMNHEYMSWYRQDPGLGLRQIYYSMNVEVTDKGDVPEGYKVSRKEKRNFPLILESPSPNQTSLYFCASSIKTGSGANVLTFGAGSRLTVL.

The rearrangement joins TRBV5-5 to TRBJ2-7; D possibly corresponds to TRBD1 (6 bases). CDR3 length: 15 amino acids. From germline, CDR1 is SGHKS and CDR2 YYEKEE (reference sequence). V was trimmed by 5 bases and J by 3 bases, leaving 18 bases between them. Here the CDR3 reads CASSPRGQTIYEQYF. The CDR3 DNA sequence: TGTGCCAGCAGTCCCCGGGGACAAACGATCTACGAGCAGTACTTC.

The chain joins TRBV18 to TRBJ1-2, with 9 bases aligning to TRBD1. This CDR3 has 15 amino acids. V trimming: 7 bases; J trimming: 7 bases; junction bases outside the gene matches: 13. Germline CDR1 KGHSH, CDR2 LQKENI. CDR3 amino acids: CASFTRPGQGPGYTF. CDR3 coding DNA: TGTGCCAGCTTCACCCGTCCAGGACAGGGGCCTGGCTACACCTTC.

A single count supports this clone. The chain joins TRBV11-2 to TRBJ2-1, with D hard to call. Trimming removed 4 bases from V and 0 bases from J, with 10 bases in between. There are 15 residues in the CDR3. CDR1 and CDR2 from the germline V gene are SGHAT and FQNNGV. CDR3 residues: CASSSTRSSYNEQFF. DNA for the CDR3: TGTGCCAGCAGCTCAACACGGAGCTCCTACAATGAGCAGTTCTTC. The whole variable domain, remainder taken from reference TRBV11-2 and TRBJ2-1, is EAGVAQSPRYKIIEKRQSVAFWCNPISGHATLYWYQQILGQGPKLLIQFQNNGVVDDSQLPKDRFSAERLKGVDSTLKIQPAKLEDSAVYLCASSSTRSSYNEQFFGPGTRLTVL.

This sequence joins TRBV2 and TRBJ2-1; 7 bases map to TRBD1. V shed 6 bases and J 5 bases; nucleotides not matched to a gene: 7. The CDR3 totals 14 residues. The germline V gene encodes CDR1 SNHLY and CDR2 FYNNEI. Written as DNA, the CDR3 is TGTGCCAGCAGCGCCCTGGGACAGAACAATGAGCAGTTCTTC. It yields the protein CASSALGQNNEQFF.